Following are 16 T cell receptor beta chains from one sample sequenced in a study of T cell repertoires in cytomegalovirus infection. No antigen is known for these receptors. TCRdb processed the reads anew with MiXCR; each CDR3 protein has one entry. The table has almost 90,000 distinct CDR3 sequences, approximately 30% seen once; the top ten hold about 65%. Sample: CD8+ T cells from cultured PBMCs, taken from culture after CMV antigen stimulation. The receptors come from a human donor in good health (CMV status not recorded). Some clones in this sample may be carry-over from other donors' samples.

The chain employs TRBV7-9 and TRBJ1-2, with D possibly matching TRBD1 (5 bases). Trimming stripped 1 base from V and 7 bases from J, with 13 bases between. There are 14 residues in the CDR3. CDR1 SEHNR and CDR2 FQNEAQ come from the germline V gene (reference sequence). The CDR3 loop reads CASSLEEQRGGYTF. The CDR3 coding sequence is TGTGCCAGCAGCTTAGAGGAACAGAGGGGTGGCTACACCTTC.

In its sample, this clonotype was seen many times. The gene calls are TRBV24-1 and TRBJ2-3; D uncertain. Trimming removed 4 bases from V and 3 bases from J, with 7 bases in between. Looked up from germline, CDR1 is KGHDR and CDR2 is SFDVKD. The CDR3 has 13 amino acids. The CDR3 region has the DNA TGTGCCACCAGTGAGGTCGGAACAGATACGCAGTATTTT. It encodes CATSEVGTDTQYF.

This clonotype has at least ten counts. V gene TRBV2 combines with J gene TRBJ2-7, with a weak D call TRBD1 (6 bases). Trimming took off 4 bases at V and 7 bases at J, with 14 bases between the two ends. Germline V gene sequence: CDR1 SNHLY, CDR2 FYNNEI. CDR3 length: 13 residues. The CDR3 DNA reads TGTGCCAGCAGTGGGAACAGGGCACAGGAGCAGTACTTC. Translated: CASSGNRAQEQYF.

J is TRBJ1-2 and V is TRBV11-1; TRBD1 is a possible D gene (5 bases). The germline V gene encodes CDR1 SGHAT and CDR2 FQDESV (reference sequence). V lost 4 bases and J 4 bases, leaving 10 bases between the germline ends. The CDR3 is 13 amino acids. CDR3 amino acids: CASSSQRGYGYTF. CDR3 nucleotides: TGTGCCAGCAGCTCACAGAGGGGCTATGGCTACACCTTC.

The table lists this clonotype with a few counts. For the CDR3, the DNA is TGTGCCAGCAGCCAGGGACAGGGGCGAGTGAACACTGAAGCTTTCTTT. Protein: CASSQGQGRVNTEAFF. The rearrangement joins TRBV7-9 to TRBJ1-1; TRBD1 matches 10 bases. The junction had 6 bases not matched to a gene; V was cut back by 5 bases and J by 0 bases. CDR1 and CDR2 (germline): SEHNR, FQNEAQ (reference sequence). This CDR3 contains 16 residues.

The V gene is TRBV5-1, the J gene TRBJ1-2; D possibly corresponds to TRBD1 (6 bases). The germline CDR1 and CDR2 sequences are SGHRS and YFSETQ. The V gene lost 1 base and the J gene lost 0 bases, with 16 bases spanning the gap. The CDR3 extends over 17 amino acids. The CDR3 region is CASSLSVGGVSNYGYTF. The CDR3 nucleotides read TGCGCCAGCAGCTTGAGCGTGGGGGGCGTTTCTAACTATGGCTACACCTTC.

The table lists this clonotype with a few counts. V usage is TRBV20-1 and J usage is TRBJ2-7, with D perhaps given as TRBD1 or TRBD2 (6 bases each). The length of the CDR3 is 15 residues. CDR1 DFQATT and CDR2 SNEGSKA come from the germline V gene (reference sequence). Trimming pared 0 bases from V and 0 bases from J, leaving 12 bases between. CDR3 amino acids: CSAREFGGRSYEQYF. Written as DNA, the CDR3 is TGCAGTGCTAGAGAGTTCGGGGGCCGCTCCTACGAGCAGTACTTC.

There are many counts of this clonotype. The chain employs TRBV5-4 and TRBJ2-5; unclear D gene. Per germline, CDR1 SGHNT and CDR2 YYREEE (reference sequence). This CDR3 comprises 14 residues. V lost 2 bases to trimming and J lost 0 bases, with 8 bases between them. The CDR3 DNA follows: TGTGCCAGCAGCTTAAGGGCGTACCAAGAGACCCAGTACTTC. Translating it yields CASSLRAYQETQYF.

The chain's CDR3 is CASRGLAGGPYNEQFF. The DNA for the CDR3 is TGTGCCAGCAGGGGACTAGCGGGGGGGCCCTACAATGAGCAGTTCTTC. J is TRBJ2-1 and V is TRBV28; 16 positions match TRBD2. V trimming: 6 bases; J trimming: 2 bases; junction bases outside the gene matches: 1. The CDR3 sequence is 16 residues long. From germline, CDR1 is MDHEN and CDR2 SYDVKM.

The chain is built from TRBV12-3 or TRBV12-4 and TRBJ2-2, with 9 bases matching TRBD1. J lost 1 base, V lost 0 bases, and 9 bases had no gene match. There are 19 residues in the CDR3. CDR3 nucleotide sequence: TGTGCCAGCAGTTTAGCAAAGGGACAGGGTCTTTTGAACACCGGGGAGCTGTTTTTT. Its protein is CASSLAKGQGLLNTGELFF.

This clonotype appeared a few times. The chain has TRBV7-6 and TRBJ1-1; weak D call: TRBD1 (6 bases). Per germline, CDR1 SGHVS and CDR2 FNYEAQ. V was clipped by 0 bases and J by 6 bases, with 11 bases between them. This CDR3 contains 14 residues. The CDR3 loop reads CASSLASTGAEAFF. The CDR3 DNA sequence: TGTGCCAGCAGCTTAGCTTCGACAGGCGCTGAAGCTTTCTTT. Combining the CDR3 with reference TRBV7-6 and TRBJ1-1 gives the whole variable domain GAGVSQSPRYKVTKRGQDVALRCDPISGHVSLYWYRQALGQGPEFLTYFNYEAQQDKSGLPNDRFSAERPEGSISTLTIQRTEQRDSAMYRCASSLASTGAEAFFGQGTRLTVV.

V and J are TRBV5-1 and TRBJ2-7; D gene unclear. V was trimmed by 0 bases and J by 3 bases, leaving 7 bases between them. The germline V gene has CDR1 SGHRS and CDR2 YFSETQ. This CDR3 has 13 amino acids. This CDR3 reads CASSLEPFYEQYF. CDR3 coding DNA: TGCGCCAGCAGCTTGGAGCCCTTCTACGAGCAGTACTTC.

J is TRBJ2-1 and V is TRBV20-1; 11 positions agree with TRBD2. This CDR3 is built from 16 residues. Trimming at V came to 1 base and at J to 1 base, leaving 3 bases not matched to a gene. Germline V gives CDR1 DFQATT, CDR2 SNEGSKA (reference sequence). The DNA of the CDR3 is TGCAGTGCTAGAGTACTAGCGGGGGAGTCCTACAATGAGCAGTTCTTC. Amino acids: CSARVLAGESYNEQFF.

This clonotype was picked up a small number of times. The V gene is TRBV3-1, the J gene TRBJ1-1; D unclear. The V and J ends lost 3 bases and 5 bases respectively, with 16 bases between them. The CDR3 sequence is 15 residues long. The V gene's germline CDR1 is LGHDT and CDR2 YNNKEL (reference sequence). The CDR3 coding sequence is TGTGCCAGCAGCCAGGATCGAGGGCGTGAAACTGAAGCTTTCTTT. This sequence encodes CASSQDRGRETEAFF.

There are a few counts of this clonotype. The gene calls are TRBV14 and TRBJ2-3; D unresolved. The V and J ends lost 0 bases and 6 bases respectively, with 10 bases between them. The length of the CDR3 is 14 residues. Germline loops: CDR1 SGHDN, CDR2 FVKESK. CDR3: CASSQERYDDTQYF. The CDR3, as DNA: TGTGCCAGCAGCCAAGAACGGTACGACGATACGCAGTATTTT.

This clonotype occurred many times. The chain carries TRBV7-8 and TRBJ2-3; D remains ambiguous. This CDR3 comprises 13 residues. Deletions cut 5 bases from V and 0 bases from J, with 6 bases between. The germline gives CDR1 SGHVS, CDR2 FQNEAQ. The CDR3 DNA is TGTGCCAGCAGCCCGGCTAGCACAGATACGCAGTATTTT. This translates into CASSPASTDTQYF.